This T cell receptor (beta chain) emerged from a study of cytomegalovirus exposure and HLA in healthy donors. Overall study findings and caveats: Across donors, most TCRs were seen rarely, yet some public ones were widespread. Apparent HLA restriction characterized most CMV-associated TCR beta chains in a later analysis. Per published reports, the classifier diagnosed cytomegalovirus status with high specificity and sensitivity. Later, TCR association rates were found to vary by HLA locus, highest for DRB1 and lowest for HLA-C.

The germline V gene has CDR1 SGHNT and CDR2 YYREEE (reference sequence). The germline V and J ends were trimmed by 6 bases and 3 bases, with 15 bases remaining between them. The CDR3 is 14 amino acids. The primer mix had 60 Vbeta and 13 Jbeta primers. Clones were sequenced by immunoSEQ multiplex PCR, and TCRdb holds only the in-frame ones, with some missing. The sample data list fewer than 200,000 clones. Worth noting for this clone: The target antigen is unknown.

The rearrangement uses TRBV5-4 and TRBJ1-1, with D perhaps TRBD1 (6 bases). The receptor's source is a woman aged 55 to 70 in good health and CMV-seronegative. The sequencing sample was made of PBMCs. For the CDR3, the DNA is TGTGCCAGCACCCGGGGGGCAGTGGACACTGAAGCTTTCTTT. Translating it yields CASTRGAVDTEAFF. The full variable domain, in which reference TRBV5-4 and TRBJ1-1 provide the parts outside the CDR3, is ETGVTQSPTHLIKTRGQQVTLRCSSQSGHNTVSWYQQALGQGPQFIFQYYREEENGRGNFPPRFSGLQFPNYSSELNVNALELDDSALYLCASTRGAVDTEAFFGQGTRLTVV.